This TCR beta chain derives from a study of T cell responses to AZD1222 COVID-19 vaccine. Method: immunoSEQ multiplex PCR; TCRdb's copy keeps in-frame clones and lacks some. Here the sample spans about 160,000 clones, roughly 90% being singletons. CDR1 is LGHDT, CDR2 YNNKEL, per germline (reference sequence). The V gene lost 4 bases and the J gene lost 2 bases, with 15 bases spanning the gap. The CDR3 consists of 17 residues. The input for sequencing was peripheral blood, taken 28 days after the second AZD1222 dose. The chain links TRBV3-1 (or the pseudogene TRBV3-2) to TRBJ2-6, with D perhaps TRBD2 (6 bases). The receptor comes from an adult who received the AZD1222 COVID-19 vaccine. DNA of the CDR3: TGTGCCAGCAGCCTCGGAGGGCGTAAAGCTGGGGCCAACGTCCTGACTTTC. Translated: CASSLGGRKAGANVLTF.